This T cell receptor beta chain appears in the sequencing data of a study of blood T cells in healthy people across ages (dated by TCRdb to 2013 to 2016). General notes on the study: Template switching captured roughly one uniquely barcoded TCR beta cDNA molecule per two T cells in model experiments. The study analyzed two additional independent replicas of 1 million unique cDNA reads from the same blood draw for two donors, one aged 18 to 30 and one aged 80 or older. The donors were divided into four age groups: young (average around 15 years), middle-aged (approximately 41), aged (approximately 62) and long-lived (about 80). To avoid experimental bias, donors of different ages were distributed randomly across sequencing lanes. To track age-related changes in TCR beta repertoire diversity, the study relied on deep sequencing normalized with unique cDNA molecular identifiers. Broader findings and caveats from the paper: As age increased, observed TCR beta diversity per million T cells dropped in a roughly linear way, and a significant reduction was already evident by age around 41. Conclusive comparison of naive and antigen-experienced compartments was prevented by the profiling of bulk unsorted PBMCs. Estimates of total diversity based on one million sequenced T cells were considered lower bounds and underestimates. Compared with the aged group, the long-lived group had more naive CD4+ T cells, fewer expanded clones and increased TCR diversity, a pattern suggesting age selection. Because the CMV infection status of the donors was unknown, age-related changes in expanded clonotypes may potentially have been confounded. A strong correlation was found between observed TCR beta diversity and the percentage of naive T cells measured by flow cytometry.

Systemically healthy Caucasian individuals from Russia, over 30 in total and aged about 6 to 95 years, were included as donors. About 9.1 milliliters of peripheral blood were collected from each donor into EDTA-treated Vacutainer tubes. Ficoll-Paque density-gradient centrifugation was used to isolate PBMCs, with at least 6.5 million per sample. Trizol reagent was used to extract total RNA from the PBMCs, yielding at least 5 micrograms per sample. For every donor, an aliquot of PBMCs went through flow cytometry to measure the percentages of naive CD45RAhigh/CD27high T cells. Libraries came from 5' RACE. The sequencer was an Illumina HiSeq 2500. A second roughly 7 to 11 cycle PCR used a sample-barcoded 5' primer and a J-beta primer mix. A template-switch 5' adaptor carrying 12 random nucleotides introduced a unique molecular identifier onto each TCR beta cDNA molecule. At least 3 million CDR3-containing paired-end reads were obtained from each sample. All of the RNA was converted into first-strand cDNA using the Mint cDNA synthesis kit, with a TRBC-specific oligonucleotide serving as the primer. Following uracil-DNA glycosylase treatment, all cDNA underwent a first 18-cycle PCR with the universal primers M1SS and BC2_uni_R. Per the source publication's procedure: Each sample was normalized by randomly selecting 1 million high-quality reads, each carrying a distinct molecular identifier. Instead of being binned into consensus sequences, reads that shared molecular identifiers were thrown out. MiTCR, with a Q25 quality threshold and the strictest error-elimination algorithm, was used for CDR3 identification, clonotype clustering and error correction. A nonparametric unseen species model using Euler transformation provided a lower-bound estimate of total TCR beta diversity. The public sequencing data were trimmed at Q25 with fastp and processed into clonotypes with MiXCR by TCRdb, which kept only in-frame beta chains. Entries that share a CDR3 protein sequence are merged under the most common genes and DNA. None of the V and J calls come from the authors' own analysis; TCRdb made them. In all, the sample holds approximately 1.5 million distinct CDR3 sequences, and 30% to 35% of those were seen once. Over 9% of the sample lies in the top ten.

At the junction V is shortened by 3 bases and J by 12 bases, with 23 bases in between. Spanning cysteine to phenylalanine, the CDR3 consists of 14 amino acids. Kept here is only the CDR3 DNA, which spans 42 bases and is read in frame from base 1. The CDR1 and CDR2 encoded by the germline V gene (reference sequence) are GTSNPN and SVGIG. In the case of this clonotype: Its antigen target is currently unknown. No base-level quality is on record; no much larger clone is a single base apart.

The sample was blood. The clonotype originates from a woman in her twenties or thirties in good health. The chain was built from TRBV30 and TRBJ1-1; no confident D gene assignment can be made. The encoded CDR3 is CAWRGSLADWVSFF. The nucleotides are TGTGCCTGGAGAGGTAGTTTGGCCGACTGGGTTTCTTTCTTT.